This is a list of T cell receptor beta chains from one sample in a study of blood T cell repertoires in COVID-19. Method: immunoSEQ multiplex PCR; TCRdb's copy keeps in-frame clones and lacks some. The sample includes some 72,000 clones, 85% to 90% of them seen just once. Sample: peripheral blood. These receptors were collected from a man between 45 and 60 years old with active COVID-19. The CDR3 runs from the conserved cysteine through the conserved F or W. The D gene is left open where the match is weak. Some rows mark clone size as missing; the rest say once, few, many or name a class of expanded clone.

cdr3_length	v_call	d_call	clone_size	j_call	cdr3_nt	cdr3_aa
15	TRBV6-2/TRBV6-3	NA	NA	TRBJ2-5	TGTGCCAGCAGTTACGGGACACAGGACCAAGAGACCCAGTACTTC	CASSYGTQDQETQYF
14	TRBV19	NA	few	TRBJ1-5	TGTGCCAGTAAGGGAGAGGGTTATGGCCAGCCCCAGCATTTT	CASKGEGYGQPQHF
13	TRBV5-4	NA	NA	TRBJ1-1	TGTGCCAGCAGCTTCGGGATTAACACTGAAGCTTTCTTT	CASSFGINTEAFF
12	TRBV3-1/TRBV3-2	NA	NA	TRBJ2-3	TGTGCCAGCAGCCAAGGGCTAGATACGCAGTATTTT	CASSQGLDTQYF
20	TRBV6-4	TRBD2	NA	TRBJ2-5	TGTGCCAGCTTGCCAGGTCCAGGGAGACCGACTAGCGGGAAGGAGGAGACCCAGTACTTC	CASLPGPGRPTSGKEETQYF
15	TRBV5-4	TRBD1	NA	TRBJ1-2	TGTGCCAGCGGAAAAGACAGGGGGCGCCTCTATGGCTACACCTTC	CASGKDRGRLYGYTF
19	TRBV6-6	TRBD2	NA	TRBJ2-1	TGTGCCAGCAGTCCGATAGAACGAATCGGGGGGGAACCCTACAATGAGCAGTTCTTC	CASSPIERIGGEPYNEQFF
16	TRBV7-8	TRBD1	NA	TRBJ1-4	TGTGCCAGCAGCTCCCGGGTCGACAGGGTGGGTGAAAAACTGTTTTTT	CASSSRVDRVGEKLFF
19	TRBV9	TRBD2	NA	TRBJ2-1	TGTGCCAGCAGCGTACTTTCCACCCTCCAGCGGGAGGGATACAATGAGCAGTTCTTC	CASSVLSTLQREGYNEQFF
17	TRBV3-1/TRBV3-2	TRBD2	once	TRBJ2-2	TGTGCCAGCAGCCATGATGACTGGGAGGGAAACACCGGGGAGCTGTTTTTT	CASSHDDWEGNTGELFF
15	TRBV5-1	TRBD1	NA	TRBJ1-1	TGCGCCAGCAGCTTACAGGGGTCGGGGAACACTGAAGCTTTCTTT	CASSLQGSGNTEAFF
13	TRBV27	TRBD1	NA	TRBJ1-2	TGTGCCAGCGGGACAGGGGCCAGCTATGGCTACACCTTC	CASGTGASYGYTF
12	TRBV30	NA	once	TRBJ1-1	TGTGCCTGGAGACAGGCAGACACTGAAGCTTTCTTT	CAWRQADTEAFF
19	TRBV19	TRBD1	NA	TRBJ1-5	TGTGCCAGTAGTATGGGGGGGACAGGTATTGCGTTGGGAAGTCAGCCCCAGCATTTT	CASSMGGTGIALGSQPQHF
14	TRBV3-1/TRBV3-2	NA	NA	TRBJ1-2	TGTGCCAGCAGCCAAGGGACAGCTAACTATGGCTACACCTTC	CASSQGTANYGYTF
14	TRBV9	TRBD1	few	TRBJ2-7	TGTGCCAGCAGCGTAGGGCAGGGGGCGTACGAGCAGTACTTC	CASSVGQGAYEQYF
14	TRBV5-5	NA	NA	TRBJ1-2	TGTGCCAGCAGCTTCCCGGGGATTAACTATGGCTACACCTTC	CASSFPGINYGYTF
15	TRBV27	NA	NA	TRBJ1-5	TGTGCCAGCAGTTTATCGACAGACCACAATCAGCCCCAGCATTTT	CASSLSTDHNQPQHF
15	TRBV5-1	TRBD2	NA	TRBJ2-3	TGCGCCAGCAGCTTGCCAGCGGGAGGCACAGATACGCAGTATTTT	CASSLPAGGTDTQYF
15	TRBV7-2	TRBD1	NA	TRBJ2-7	TGTGCCAGCAGCTTTCGAGACAGGGATAGAAGGGAGCAGTACTTC	CASSFRDRDRREQYF